The 29 T cell receptor beta chains in this list originate from one sample, sequenced in a study of T cells after yellow fever vaccination. One entry per CDR3 protein, called by TCRdb with MiXCR from the 5' RACE reads. The profile shows hundreds of thousands of distinct CDR3 sequences, 8.5% to 9% of them singletons. Here the sequenced sample was PBMCs, taken on the day of the first yellow fever vaccination. The receptors stem from a man aged 18 to 30 who received the YFV17D yellow fever vaccine.

This chain links TRBV20-1 with TRBJ2-7; D not certain. Between the trimmed V and J ends, which lost 6 bases and 3 bases, there was a span of 12 bases. CDR1 and CDR2 (germline): DFQATT, SNEGSKA (reference sequence). The CDR3 totals 12 residues. CDR3 DNA: TGCAGTGCACATCGTATGAACTACGAGCAGTACGTC. Its translation: CSAHRMNYEQYV.

J is TRBJ2-7 and V is TRBV5-1; no clear D gene. With 4 bases removed from V and 3 bases from J, the gap between germline ends came to 17 bases. Looked up from germline, CDR1 is SGHRS and CDR2 is YFSETQ. The CDR3 runs to 15 residues. In DNA, the CDR3 is TGCGCCAGCAGCAATCGGGCCGAACCCTACTACGAGCAGTACTTC. Encoded protein: CASSNRAEPYYEQYF.

This clonotype has just a few counts. The V and J genes are TRBV5-1 and TRBJ2-7; the D gene is possibly TRBD2 (5 bases). Germline CDR1 SGHRS, CDR2 YFSETQ. The CDR3 extends over 11 amino acids. Trimming took 5 bases from V and 6 from J, leaving 9 bases between them. CDR3 coding DNA: TGCGCCAGCAGGGGAGAGGGCGAGCAGTACGTC. It translates to CASRGEGEQYV.

This clonotype was recorded at least ten times. This chain connects TRBV10-3 to TRBJ2-1; no definite D call. V was trimmed by 8 bases and J by 3 bases, leaving 8 bases between them. The germline V gene has CDR1 ENHRY and CDR2 SYGVKD. CDR3 length: 12 amino acids. The CDR3 here is CAIGDNYNEQFF. The CDR3 DNA reads as TGTGCCATCGGCGACAACTACAATGAGCAGTTCTTC.

The genes are TRBV29-1 and TRBJ1-1; D is unclear. The germline gives CDR1 SQVTM, CDR2 ANQGSEA. Deletions cut 4 bases from V and 10 bases from J, with 19 bases between. This CDR3 contains 13 residues. CDR3 sequence (DNA): TGCAGCGTTGTATCGGACTCGTGGGTTGGAGCTTTCTTT. This gives the protein CSVVSDSWVGAFF. Together with reference TRBV29-1 and TRBJ1-1, the CDR3 gives the full variable domain: SAVISQKPSRDICQRGTSLTIQCQVDSQVTMMFWYRQQPGQSLTLIATANQGSEATYESGFVIDKFPISRPNLTFSTLTVSNMSPEDSSIYLCSVVSDSWVGAFFGQGTRLTVV.

The table lists this clonotype with many counts. The CDR3 region has the DNA TGTGCCAGCAGCTTAATTGCCTCTCGGGGCGGGGAGCTGTTTTTT. This codes for CASSLIASRGGELFF. The chain carries TRBV11-2 and TRBJ2-2, with a tentative D call TRBD2 (5 bases). CDR3 length equals 15 residues. The V gene's germline CDR1 is SGHAT and CDR2 FQNNGV. V was trimmed by 2 bases and J by 7 bases, leaving 14 bases between them.

This clonotype showed up many times. V gene TRBV7-9 combines with J gene TRBJ2-5; the match to TRBD2 covers 10 bases. Per the germline V gene, CDR1 is SEHNR and CDR2 is FQNEAQ (reference sequence). The length of the CDR3 is 12 residues. With 5 bases clipped from V and 9 bases from J, the junction kept 3 bases outside the gene matches. The CDR3 region is CASSQAGGAQYF. For the CDR3, the DNA is TGTGCCAGCAGCCAAGCGGGGGGGGCCCAGTACTTC.

This clonotype was seen a handful of times. The chain carries TRBV4-2 and TRBJ2-7; D possibly matches TRBD1 or TRBD2 (6 bases each). With 4 bases removed from V and 4 bases from J, the gap between germline ends came to 11 bases. From germline, CDR1 is LGHNA and CDR2 YNFKEQ. The CDR3 covers 13 residues. Here the CDR3 DNA reads TGTGCCAGCAGCCCGGGGGCCGTATACGAGCAGTACTTC. Its translation is CASSPGAVYEQYF.

This clonotype came up many times. The chain has TRBV7-9 and TRBJ2-5; no reliable D call. V lost 8 bases and J 1 base, leaving 8 bases between the germline ends. Per the germline V gene, CDR1 is SEHNR and CDR2 is FQNEAQ (reference sequence). CDR3 length: 12 amino acids. The chain's CDR3 is CASQEFQETQYF. In DNA form, the CDR3 reads TGTGCCAGCCAGGAGTTCCAAGAGACCCAGTACTTC.

This chain connects TRBV7-9 to TRBJ2-2; D perhaps matches TRBD1 (6 bases). Between the trimmed V and J ends, which lost 6 bases and 2 bases, there was a span of 19 bases. The CDR3 consists of 17 residues. The V gene's germline CDR1 is SEHNR and CDR2 FQNEAQ (reference sequence). The CDR3, as DNA: TGTGCCAGCAGGGATAAACCCAGGACAGAAAACACCGGGGAGCTGTTTTTT. Translated: CASRDKPRTENTGELFF.

This clonotype showed up many times. The chain has TRBV5-1 and TRBJ1-6; TRBD1 agrees at 8 bases. Germline lookup yields CDR1 SGHRS and CDR2 YFSETQ. With 1 base clipped from V and 0 bases from J, the junction kept 12 bases outside the gene matches. This CDR3 contains 20 residues. The CDR3, as DNA: TGCGCCAGCAGCTTGTCCCCCGCTCGACAGGGGAGCTCCTATAATTCACCCCTCCACTTT. This encodes CASSLSPARQGSSYNSPLHF. Variable domain in full (rest from reference TRBV5-1 and TRBJ1-6): KAGVTQTPRYLIKTRGQQVTLSCSPISGHRSVSWYQQTPGQGLQFLFEYFSETQRNKGNFPGRFSGRQFSNSRSEMNVSTLELGDSALYLCASSLSPARQGSSYNSPLHFGNGTRLTVT.

This clonotype was counted between two and nine times. The V gene is TRBV6-2 or TRBV6-3, the J gene TRBJ1-2; D unresolved. Germline loops: CDR1 MNHEY, CDR2 SVGEGT. Trimming shortened V by 10 bases and J by 4 bases, and 22 bases separated the two germline ends. The CDR3 runs to 15 residues. The DNA for the CDR3 is TGTGCCACCGATAACCCGGGCTACACCTCCTATGGCTACACCTTC. It codes for CATDNPGYTSYGYTF.

This clonotype was recorded many times. The V call is TRBV5-6, the J call TRBJ1-6; D uncertain. The CDR3 covers 14 residues. V was cut by 0 bases and J by 6 bases, with 7 bases left in between. Germline CDR1 and CDR2: SGHDT and YYEEEE. This chain's CDR3 is CASSLVGSNSPLHF. CDR3 DNA sequence: TGTGCCAGCAGCTTGGTTGGGAGTAATTCACCCCTCCACTTT.

This chain connects TRBV7-2 to TRBJ1-1, with D possibly TRBD1 on 5 matching bases. Germline lookup yields CDR1 SGHTA and CDR2 FQGNSA. The CDR3 totals 14 residues. Trimming removed 3 bases from V and 4 bases from J, with 12 bases in between. The CDR3 DNA follows: TGTGCCAGCAGCTTCAAGGGGAAGACCACTGAAGCTTTCTTT. Encoded protein: CASSFKGKTTEAFF.

The chain couples TRBV7-6 to TRBJ2-3; D remains ambiguous. CDR3 length: 13 residues. Germline CDR1 SGHVS, CDR2 FNYEAQ. Trimming removed 3 bases from V and 6 bases from J, with 10 bases in between. CDR3 coding DNA: TGTGCCAGCAGCTTCTCTGGCCGCGATACGCAGTATTTT. Amino acid sequence: CASSFSGRDTQYF.

This clonotype has a handful of counts. The J gene is TRBJ1-4, the V gene TRBV4-3; D possibly corresponds to TRBD1 (5 bases). Germline lookup yields CDR1 LGHNA and CDR2 YSLEER. Trimming cost V 5 bases and J 6 bases, with 16 bases left between them. The CDR3 spans 15 residues. The DNA of the CDR3 is TGCGCCAGCAGCACCTCGACAGCCTTGGATGAAAAACTGTTTTTT. It is translated as CASSTSTALDEKLFF.

The chain employs TRBV2 and TRBJ1-6, with 7 nucleotides matching TRBD1. V lost 4 bases and J lost 2; bases outside the gene matches: 5. The CDR3 is 16 residues long. Germline V lookup: CDR1 SNHLY, CDR2 FYNNEI. CDR3: CASSGYRGTYNSPLHF. CDR3 in DNA: TGTGCCAGCAGTGGGTACAGGGGTACCTATAATTCACCCCTCCACTTT.

Many counts were recorded for this clonotype. The chain combines TRBV5-1 with TRBJ1-5; 7 bases agree with TRBD1. This CDR3 has 15 residues. Germline CDR1 reads SGHRS; CDR2 reads YFSETQ. V shed 4 bases and J 3 bases; nucleotides not matched to a gene: 7. The CDR3 here is CASSTTGEDNQPQHF. The CDR3 region has the DNA TGCGCCAGCAGCACTACAGGGGAAGACAATCAGCCCCAGCATTTT.

There are a few counts of this clonotype. This rearrangement joins TRBV7-6 to TRBJ2-3, with 9 bases identical to TRBD2. The CDR3 contains 14 residues. Germline lookup yields CDR1 SGHVS and CDR2 FNYEAQ. Trimming took 8 bases from V and 5 from J; bases not matched to a gene: 8. The chain's CDR3 is CASGTEAGGDTQYF. The CDR3 coding sequence is TGTGCCAGCGGGACGGAAGCGGGGGGAGATACGCAGTATTTT.

This clonotype was recorded a few times. V usage is TRBV6-2 or TRBV6-3 and J usage is TRBJ1-5; 8 bases fit TRBD1. The CDR3 has 17 amino acids. Germline V CDR1 and CDR2: MNHEY, SVGEGT. The ends lost 2 bases at V and 3 bases at J; junction bases unmatched: 9. CDR3 nucleotides: TGTGCCAGCAGTTACGATTATGGCAGGGGGCCCAATCAGCCCCAGCATTTT. Residues: CASSYDYGRGPNQPQHF.

This clonotype was counted only a few times. Here the CDR3 reads CASIQIIGNSYNEQFF. CDR3 nucleotide sequence: TGTGCCAGCATCCAGATCATTGGGAACTCCTACAATGAGCAGTTCTTC. V and J are TRBV11-2 and TRBJ2-1; D ambiguous. V lost 7 bases to trimming and J lost 0 bases, with 16 bases between them. The germline V gene has CDR1 SGHAT and CDR2 FQNNGV. The CDR3 extends over 16 amino acids. The full variable domain, in which reference TRBV11-2 and TRBJ2-1 provide the parts outside the CDR3, is EAGVAQSPRYKIIEKRQSVAFWCNPISGHATLYWYQQILGQGPKLLIQFQNNGVVDDSQLPKDRFSAERLKGVDSTLKIQPAKLEDSAVYLCASIQIIGNSYNEQFFGPGTRLTVL.

Written as DNA, the CDR3 is TGTGCCAGCAGTCGGGACCCCTCTGGGGCCAACGTCCTGACTTTC. Encoded protein: CASSRDPSGANVLTF. The gene calls are TRBV12-3 or TRBV12-4 and TRBJ2-6; D is tentatively TRBD1 or TRBD2 (5 bases each). The CDR3 totals 15 residues. Trimming pared 5 bases from V and 0 bases from J, leaving 8 bases between.

The rearrangement joins TRBV5-4 to TRBJ2-2; D may be TRBD1 (5 bases). CDR3 length: 13 amino acids. CDR1 and CDR2 (germline): SGHNT, YYREEE (reference sequence). The V gene lost 5 bases and the J gene lost 5 bases, with 10 bases spanning the gap. CDR3 sequence: CASRRKGTGELFF. The CDR3 coding sequence is TGTGCCAGCAGGAGAAAGGGGACCGGGGAGCTGTTTTTT. Full variable domain (remainder filled in from reference TRBV5-4 and TRBJ2-2): ETGVTQSPTHLIKTRGQQVTLRCSSQSGHNTVSWYQQALGQGPQFIFQYYREEENGRGNFPPRFSGLQFPNYSSELNVNALELDDSALYLCASRRKGTGELFFGEGSRLTVL.

This clonotype was seen many times. V is TRBV12-3 or TRBV12-4 and J is TRBJ2-4; D remains ambiguous. The CDR3 is 14 residues long. Trimming shortened V by 6 bases and J by 4 bases, and 13 bases separated the two germline ends. This chain's CDR3 is CASRPRAAKNIQYF. CDR3 bases: TGTGCCAGCAGACCCCGGGCGGCTAAAAACATTCAGTACTTC.

At least ten counts were recorded for this clonotype. The chain combines TRBV20-1 with TRBJ1-4; a weak D match, TRBD1 (6 bases). Germline V CDR1 and CDR2: DFQATT, SNEGSKA (reference sequence). The CDR3 sequence is 14 residues long. The ends were cut back, 6 bases at V and 4 bases at J, with 15 bases in the middle. The DNA of the CDR3 is TGCAGTGCCGCCCCCCGGGACAATAATGAAAAACTGTTTTTT. This encodes CSAAPRDNNEKLFF.

The rearrangement joins TRBV29-1 to TRBJ1-5; 7 bases agree with TRBD1. Germline CDR1 and CDR2: SQVTM and ANQGSEA. Germline trimming cut 5 bases from V and 1 base from J; bases unmatched to any gene: 5. This CDR3 has 14 residues. The CDR3 sequence: CSVTQGDSNQPQHF. The CDR3 DNA is TGCAGCGTTACCCAGGGGGACAGCAATCAGCCCCAGCATTTT.

In this sample, this clonotype turned up a few times. The chain has TRBV13 and TRBJ2-7; TRBD1 aligns across 9 bases. The CDR3 has 14 amino acids. Germline assignment: CDR1 PRHDT and CDR2 FYEKMQ (reference sequence). The trim removed 3 bases at V and 7 bases at J, leaving 7 bases unmatched. In DNA, the CDR3 is TGTGCCAGCAGCTTCTTACCGGGACAGGGAGAGCAGTACTTC. Its translation: CASSFLPGQGEQYF.

In its sample, this clonotype was seen a few times. V and J are TRBV29-1 and TRBJ2-5; tentatively, D is TRBD2 (7 bases). This CDR3 spans 14 amino acids. Deletions cut 7 bases from V and 1 base from J, with 16 bases between. Per the germline V gene, CDR1 is SQVTM and CDR2 is ANQGSEA. CDR3 DNA sequence: TGCAGCGCCCGAGGGGGGGAGTCCCAAGAGACCCAGTACTTC. As protein: CSARGGESQETQYF.

The chain couples TRBV23-1 to TRBJ1-4; D unresolved. TRBV23-1 is placed among ORFs of uncertain function. The ends were cut back, 4 bases at V and 8 bases at J, with 23 bases in the middle. The CDR3 has 17 residues. CDR3 protein: CASSPHTLPRIGEKLFF. CDR3 in DNA: TGCGCCAGCAGTCCTCACACCCTTCCACGAATTGGGGAAAAACTGTTTTTT.